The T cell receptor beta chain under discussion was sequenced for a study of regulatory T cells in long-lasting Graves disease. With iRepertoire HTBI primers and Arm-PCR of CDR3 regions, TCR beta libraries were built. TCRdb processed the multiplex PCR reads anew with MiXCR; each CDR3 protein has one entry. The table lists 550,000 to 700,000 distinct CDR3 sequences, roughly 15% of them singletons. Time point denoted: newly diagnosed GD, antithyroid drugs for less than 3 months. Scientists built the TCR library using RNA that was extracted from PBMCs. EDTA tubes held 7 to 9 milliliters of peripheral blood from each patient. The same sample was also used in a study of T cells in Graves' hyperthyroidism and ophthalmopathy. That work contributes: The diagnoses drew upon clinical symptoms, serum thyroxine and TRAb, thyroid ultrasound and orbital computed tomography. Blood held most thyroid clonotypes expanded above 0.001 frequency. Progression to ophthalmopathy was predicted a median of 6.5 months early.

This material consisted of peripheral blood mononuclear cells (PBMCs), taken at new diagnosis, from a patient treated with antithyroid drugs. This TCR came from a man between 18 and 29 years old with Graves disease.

The CDR3 here is CASSRSGTSGRREQYF. The CDR3 DNA follows: TGTGCCAGCAGCCGCTCCGGGACTAGCGGGAGGCGTGAGCAGTACTTC. This chain joins TRBV27 and TRBJ2-7; 15 bases are a match to TRBD2. V shed 6 bases, J shed 7 bases, and the junction held 10 bases outside the gene matches. The CDR3 length is 16 residues. Germline assignment: CDR1 MNHEY and CDR2 SMNVEV (reference sequence).